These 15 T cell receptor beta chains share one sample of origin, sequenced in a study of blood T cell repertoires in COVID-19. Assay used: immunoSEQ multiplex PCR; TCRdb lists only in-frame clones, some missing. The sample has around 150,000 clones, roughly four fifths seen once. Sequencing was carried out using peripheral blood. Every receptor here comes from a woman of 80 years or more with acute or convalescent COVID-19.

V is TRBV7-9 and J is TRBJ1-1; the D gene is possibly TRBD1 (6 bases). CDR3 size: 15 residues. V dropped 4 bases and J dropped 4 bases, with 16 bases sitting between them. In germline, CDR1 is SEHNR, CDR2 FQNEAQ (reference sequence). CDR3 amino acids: CASSSRNREGTEAFF. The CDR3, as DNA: TGTGCCAGCAGCTCACGAAACAGGGAGGGCACTGAAGCTTTCTTT. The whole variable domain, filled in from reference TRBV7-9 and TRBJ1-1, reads DTGVSQNPRHKITKRGQNVTFRCDPISEHNRLYWYRQTLGQGPEFLTYFQNEAQLEKSRLLSDRFSAERPKGSFSTLEIQRTEQGDSAMYLCASSSRNREGTEAFFGQGTRLTVV.

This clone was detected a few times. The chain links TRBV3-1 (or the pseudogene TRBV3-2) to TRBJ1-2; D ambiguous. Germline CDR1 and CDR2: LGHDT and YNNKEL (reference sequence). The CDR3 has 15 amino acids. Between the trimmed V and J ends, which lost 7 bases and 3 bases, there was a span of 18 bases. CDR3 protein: CASTLGGGSYYGYTF. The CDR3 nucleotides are TGTGCCAGCACCCTAGGTGGAGGCTCTTACTATGGCTACACCTTC.

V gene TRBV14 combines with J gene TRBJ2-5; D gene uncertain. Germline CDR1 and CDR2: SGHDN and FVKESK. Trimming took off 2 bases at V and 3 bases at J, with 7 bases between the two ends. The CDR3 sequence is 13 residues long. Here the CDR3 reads CASSQNFKETQYF. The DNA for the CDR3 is TGTGCCAGCAGCCAAAATTTTAAAGAGACCCAGTACTTC.

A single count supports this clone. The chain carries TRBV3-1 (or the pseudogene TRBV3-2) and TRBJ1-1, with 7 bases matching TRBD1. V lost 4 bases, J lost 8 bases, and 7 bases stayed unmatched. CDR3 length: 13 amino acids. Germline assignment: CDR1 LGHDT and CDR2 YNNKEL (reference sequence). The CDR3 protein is CASSLGTVGEAFF. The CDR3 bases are TGTGCCAGCAGCCTAGGGACAGTCGGGGAAGCTTTCTTT.

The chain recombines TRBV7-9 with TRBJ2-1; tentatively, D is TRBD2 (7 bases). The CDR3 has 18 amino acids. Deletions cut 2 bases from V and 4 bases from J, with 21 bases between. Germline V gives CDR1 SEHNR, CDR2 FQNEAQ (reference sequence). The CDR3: CASSLSSDSREVYNEQFF. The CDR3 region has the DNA TGTGCCAGCAGCTTATCCTCGGACAGCCGGGAGGTTTACAATGAGCAGTTCTTC.

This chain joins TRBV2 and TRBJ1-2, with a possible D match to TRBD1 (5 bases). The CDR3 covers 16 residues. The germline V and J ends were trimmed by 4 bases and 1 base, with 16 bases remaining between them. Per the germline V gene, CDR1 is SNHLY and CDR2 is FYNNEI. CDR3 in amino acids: CASSVVRVGLNYGYTF. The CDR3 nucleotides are TGTGCCAGCAGTGTGGTCAGGGTGGGCCTTAACTATGGCTACACCTTC.

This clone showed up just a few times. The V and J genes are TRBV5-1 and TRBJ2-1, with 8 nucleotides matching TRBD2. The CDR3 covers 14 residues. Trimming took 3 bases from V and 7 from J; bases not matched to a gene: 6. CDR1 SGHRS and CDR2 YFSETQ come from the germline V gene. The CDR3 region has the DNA TGCGCCAGCAGCTCCAGCGGGAGTCTTAATGAGCAGTTCTTC. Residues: CASSSSGSLNEQFF. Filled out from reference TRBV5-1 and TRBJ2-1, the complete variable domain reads KAGVTQTPRYLIKTRGQQVTLSCSPISGHRSVSWYQQTPGQGLQFLFEYFSETQRNKGNFPGRFSGRQFSNSRSEMNVSTLELGDSALYLCASSSSGSLNEQFFGPGTRLTVL.

CDR3 coding DNA: TGCGCCAGCAGCTTACAATTGGACAGTCCGAACACCGGGGAGCTGTTTTTT. It specifies CASSLQLDSPNTGELFF. The chain links TRBV5-1 to TRBJ2-2; weak D call: TRBD1 (6 bases). Germline lookup yields CDR1 SGHRS and CDR2 YFSETQ. Trimming left V 2 bases short and J 0 bases short, with 14 bases between. The CDR3 has 17 amino acids.

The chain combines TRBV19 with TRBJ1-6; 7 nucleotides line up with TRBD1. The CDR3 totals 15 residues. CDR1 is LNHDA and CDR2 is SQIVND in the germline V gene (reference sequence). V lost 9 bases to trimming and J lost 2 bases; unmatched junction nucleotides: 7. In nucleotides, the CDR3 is TGTGCCAGCCAGACAGGGAGCACCTATAATTCACCCCTCCACTTT. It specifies CASQTGSTYNSPLHF.

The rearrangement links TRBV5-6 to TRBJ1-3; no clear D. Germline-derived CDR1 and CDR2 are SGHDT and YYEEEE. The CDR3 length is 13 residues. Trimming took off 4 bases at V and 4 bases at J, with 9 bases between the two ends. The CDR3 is CASSRLSGNTIYF. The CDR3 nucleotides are TGTGCCAGCAGCCGACTCTCCGGAAACACCATATATTTT.

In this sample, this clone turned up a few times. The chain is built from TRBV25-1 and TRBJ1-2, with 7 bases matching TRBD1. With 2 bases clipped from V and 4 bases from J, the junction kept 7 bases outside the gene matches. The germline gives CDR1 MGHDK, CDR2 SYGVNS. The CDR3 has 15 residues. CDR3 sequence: CASSEGGQVVYGYTF. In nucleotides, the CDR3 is TGTGCCAGCAGTGAAGGAGGACAGGTCGTCTATGGCTACACCTTC.

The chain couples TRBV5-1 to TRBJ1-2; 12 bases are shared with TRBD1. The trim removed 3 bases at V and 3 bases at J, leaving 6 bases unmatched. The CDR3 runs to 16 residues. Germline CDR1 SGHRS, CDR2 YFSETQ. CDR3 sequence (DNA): TGCGCCAGCAGCTCCGGGACAGGGGGCTATGACTATGGCTACACCTTC. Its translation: CASSSGTGGYDYGYTF.

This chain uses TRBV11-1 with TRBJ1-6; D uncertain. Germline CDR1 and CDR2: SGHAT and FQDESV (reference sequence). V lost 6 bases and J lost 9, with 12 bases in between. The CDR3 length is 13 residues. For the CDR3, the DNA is TGTGCCAGCAGTTCCACCGTCGGTTCACCCCTCCACTTT. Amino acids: CASSSTVGSPLHF.

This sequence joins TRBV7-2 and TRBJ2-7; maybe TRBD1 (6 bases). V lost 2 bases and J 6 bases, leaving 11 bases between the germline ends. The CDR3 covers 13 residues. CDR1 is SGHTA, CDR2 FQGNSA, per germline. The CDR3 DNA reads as TGTGCCAGCAGCTTAACAGGGAAGGGCGAGCAGTACTTC. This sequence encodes CASSLTGKGEQYF.

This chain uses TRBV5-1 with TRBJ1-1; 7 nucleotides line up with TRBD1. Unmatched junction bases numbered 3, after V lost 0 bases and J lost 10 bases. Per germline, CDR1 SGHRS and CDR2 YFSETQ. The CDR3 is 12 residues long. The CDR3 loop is CASSLEGAPAFF. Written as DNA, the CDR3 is TGCGCCAGCAGCTTGGAGGGGGCACCAGCTTTCTTT.